This T cell receptor beta chain derives from a study of neurological immune-mediated disorders. In its sample, this clonotype was seen many times. Trimming took off 2 bases at V and 7 bases at J, with 21 bases between the two ends. Germline-derived CDR1 and CDR2 are SGHTA and FQGNSA. CDR3 length: 17 amino acids. One entry per CDR3 protein, called by TCRdb with MiXCR from the 5' RACE reads. The sample contains about 41,000 distinct CDR3 sequences, 2% to 3% of which appear only once. The material sequenced was PBMCs. The genes are TRBV7-2 and TRBJ2-1, with D possibly being TRBD1 or TRBD2 (5 bases each). The origin of this receptor is a man aged 25-45 years with multiple sclerosis. The CDR3 region has the DNA TGTGCCAGCAGCTTACCATCAAGGGGACCCCCGGGAAATGAGCAGTTCTTC. Protein sequence: CASSLPSRGPPGNEQFF.